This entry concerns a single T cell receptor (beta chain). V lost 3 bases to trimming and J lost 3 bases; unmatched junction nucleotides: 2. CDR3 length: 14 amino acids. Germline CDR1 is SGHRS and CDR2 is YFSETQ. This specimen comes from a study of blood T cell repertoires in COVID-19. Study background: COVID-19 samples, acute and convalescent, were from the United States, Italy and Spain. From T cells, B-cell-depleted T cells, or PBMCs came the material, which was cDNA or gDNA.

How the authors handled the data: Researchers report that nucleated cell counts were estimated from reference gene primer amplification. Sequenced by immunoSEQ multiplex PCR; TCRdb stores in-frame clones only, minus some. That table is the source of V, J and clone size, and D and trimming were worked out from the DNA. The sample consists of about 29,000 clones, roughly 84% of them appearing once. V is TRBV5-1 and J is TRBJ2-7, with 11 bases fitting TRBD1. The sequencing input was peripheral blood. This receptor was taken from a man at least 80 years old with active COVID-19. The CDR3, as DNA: TGCGCCAGCAGCTCGGGACAGGGGGACTACGAGCAGTACTTC. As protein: CASSSGQGDYEQYF.